This T cell receptor beta chain comes out of a study of cytomegalovirus exposure and HLA in healthy donors. In the study overall: Earlier sequencing of about 200 million T cells yielded 100 million to 140 million unique TCR beta sequences.

Worth noting for this clone: As yet, its antigen is unknown.

Findings and caveats of the study: Most TCR sequences were seen very rarely across donors, but some public TCRs occurred in many. A cluster of highly shared sequence variants was likely a sequencing artifact. The authors enumerated roughly 180 TCR beta chains as linked to cytomegalovirus.

The PCR ran on 60 Vbeta and 13 Jbeta primers. Here immunoSEQ multiplex PCR was the method, and the copy in TCRdb shows in-frame clones only, minus some. The table shows tens of thousands of clones, with around 84% occurring only once. The germline gives CDR1 MNHNY, CDR2 SVGAGI (reference sequence). Trimming at V came to 5 bases and at J to 2 bases, leaving 8 bases not matched to a gene. The CDR3 runs to 15 residues. The chain recombines TRBV6-6 with TRBJ1-2; the match to TRBD1 covers 7 bases. Sequences were obtained from PBMCs. The receptor was derived from a woman between 35 and 50 years old in good health and CMV-seropositive. CDR3 DNA: TGTGCCAGCAGTATTCACAGGGGCGAAAACTATGGCTACACCTTC. Its protein is CASSIHRGENYGYTF.